The sequence of this TCR beta chain was determined in a study of radiotherapy plus CTLA-4 blockade in lung cancer. Study overall: Among enrolled patients, over 15% responded and more than 25% achieved disease control.

Measured with immunoSEQ multiplex PCR; TCRdb has only the in-frame clones, and not every one. The table lists fewer than 55,000 clones, 60% to 80% of them singletons, with around 2.4% in the top ten. The CDR3 contains 13 residues. CDR1 LNHDA and CDR2 SQIVND come from the germline V gene (reference sequence). The sequences come from peripheral blood, collected from a patient treated with radiotherapy plus ipilimumab. The source is a human donor with non-small cell lung cancer whose response to radiotherapy plus ipilimumab could not be evaluated. This chain links TRBV19 with TRBJ2-2; D is possibly TRBD2 (6 bases). The CDR3 sequence: CALARRDTGELFF. CDR3 DNA sequence: TGTGCACTGGCCAGGAGGGACACCGGGGAGCTGTTTTTT.